This TCR beta chain was captured by sequencing in a study of beta chain features in type 1 diabetes (dated by TCRdb to 2016 to 2019). As for the study more broadly: No differences in mean age, gender distribution, total cell number or subset yield were found between patients and healthy donors. A total of roughly 100 million sorted cells were examined across all samples, and a strong correlation was observed between cell number per subset and RNA yield. The study compared the TCRB repertoires of sorted circulating CD4+ T cell subsets in recently diagnosed type 1 diabetes patients with those in matched healthy donors. Regulatory and stem cell-like memory subsets were obtained from only 8 patients and about eight healthy donors, while naive and central memory subsets were obtained from all 28 donors. Points the paper makes about the study in general: Naive, central memory and regulatory TCRB repertoires appeared to be more alike among patients than among healthy donors. Fewer insertions and more nucleotide deletions at VDJ recombination sites were observed in patients with type 1 diabetes, implying thymic rearrangement abnormalities. PCR might favor shorter templates, but patient and control samples were amplified and corrected together, so any skew would affect both groups equally. Because cDNA was sequenced instead of genomic DNA, highly expressing activated cells could be over-represented, though the groups showed no difference in activation or CD3 levels. In all four CD4+ subsets, TCRB CDR3 length was moderately but significantly shorter in type 1 diabetes patients. HLA sub-analyses involved small numbers of individuals, so any influence of HLA type on TCRB rearrangement remained unresolved.

The High Capacity cDNA Reverse Transcription Kit was used to reverse transcribe all of the isolated RNA, meaning that expressed TCRB transcripts were what got sequenced. Deep immunoSEQ sequencing was performed on naive, central memory and regulatory T cell samples, with an average of around 3.4 million total reads per sample. Sorted cells were lysed in RLT buffer and RNA was extracted with DNase-treated RNeasy Micro or Mini kits, depending on cell number. To prevent cross-contamination, each cell subset was processed individually, whereas patient and healthy donor samples were processed jointly. Using the immunoSEQ multiplex PCR, TCRB sequences were amplified from cDNA into 87-bp fragments spanning the CDR3 region. The amplicons were sequenced using the Illumina HiSeq platform. The study's processing was this. PCR bias was corrected computationally using synthetic template baselines, and reads within Hamming distance 2 were collapsed, with unmergeable singletons discarded. Reads were aligned to IMGT to assign V, D and J genes, CDR3 length, and insertions or deletions at six rearrangement sites. Within each subset, clonotype counts were normalized to sorted cell number, and only after that were true diversity and Gini coefficients computed with the tcR R package. Repertoire sharing was quantified using the overlap coefficient calculated on TCRB nucleotide sequences. Out-of-frame TCRB sequences from naive cells were analyzed to stand in for the pre-selection repertoire. TCRdb provides this immuneACCESS table in a form limited to in-frame rearrangements. Some clones are lacking; in checked studies, under half of them reflect an unresolved V gene, and why the rest are absent is not known. V, J and clone size derive from that table, while D and trimming were established from the DNA sequence. For this sample the table gives roughly 400,000 clones, of which approximately 15% were detected only once. The ten largest clonotypes hold roughly 0.04% of the sample.

A single peripheral blood draw of around 120 mL on average was collected from each donor into heparinised tubes. A BD FACSAria II and a panel including CD45RO, CCR7, CD25, CD127, CD95 and CD27 were used to sort naive, central memory, regulatory and stem cell-like memory CD4+ T cells. Every sorted population had a purity above 98%. Right away, PBMCs were isolated by Lymphoprep density gradient centrifugation and were stained directly, with no culture step. So that batch effects would be minimized, each experiment stained and sorted samples in pairs, pairing one healthy donor with one patient. V loses 6 bases, J loses 7 bases, and the germline ends lie 9 bases apart. The CDR3 starts with the cysteine, ends with the phenylalanine, and has 11 residues. CDR3 DNA is the only sequence kept; it has 33 bases, read in frame from the first base. According to the germline V gene (reference sequence), CDR1 reads MNHNY and CDR2 reads SVGAGI.

This clone was detected only a few times. No cognate antigen has been identified for it. No much larger clone is present one base from it, and per-base qualities are unavailable. This TCR derives from a man younger than 45 in good health. The sequence joins TRBV6-6 to TRBJ2-5; no confident D gene assignment can be made. Sequenced input: naive CD4+ T cells from blood. The meaning of the sample's cell subset or site label: true naive CD4+ T cells. The nucleotides read TGTGCCAGCAGCCCTCAAAGGACCCAGTACTTC. It codes for CASSPQRTQYF.